This TCR beta chain came from a study of naive and memory T cell subsets. Overall study findings and caveats: From naive to CM, EM and EMRA, diversity decreased and Gini increased. Findings for naive and memory subsets could not be checked against ground truth.

Two oligonucleotides, mixed equimolar, formed the beta constant-region primer covering TRBC1 and TRBC2. Four rounds of PCR amplified the ligated cDNA using nested alpha and beta constant-region primers plus SP2. An oligonucleotide with the SP2 primer and a 12-nucleotide UMI was ligated to the cDNA 3' end. One entry per CDR3 protein, called by TCRdb with MiXCR from the UMI-ligation and nested PCR reads. The sample shows roughly 17,000 distinct CDR3 sequences, roughly 8.4% of them seen only once. The V segment lost 5 bases and the J segment 8 bases; nucleotides outside the gene matches: 11. Germline V gene lookup returns CDR1 DFQATT and CDR2 SNEGSKA (reference sequence). CDR3 length: 13 residues. Cells stained for CD3, CD4, CD8, CD45RA, CD27 and viability were sorted into four CD45RA/CD27 subsets. This clonotype was found a few times. Its target is unknown.

This TCR came from a human donor in good health. The material sequenced was central memory CD8+ T cells from blood. This chain joins TRBV20-1 and TRBJ1-1; 7 bases fit TRBD1. Written as DNA, the CDR3 is TGCAGTGCTGTCACAGGGGAGGGGGTGGAAGCTTTCTTT. Amino acid sequence: CSAVTGEGVEAFF.